The rows below give T cell receptor beta chains drawn from one sample of a study of graft-versus-host responses after intestinal transplantation. Using immunoSEQ multiplex PCR, the repertoire was profiled, and TCRdb retains in-frame clones only, with some absent. This sample has 9,500 to 13,000 clones; about 80% occur once, and the top ten carry approximately 11%. The sequences come from ileum tissue, collected 23 days after intestinal transplant. The receptors originated from a human patient who received an intestinal transplant, so some T cells may come from the graft donor. Each CDR3 is given with its conserved first and last residue. Each record gives: CDR3 protein, CDR3 DNA, clone size, J gene, V gene, D gene. D genes are given only for firm matches. Only part of the rows carry a size: once, few, many, or a class if the clone is expanded.

CASSRLAEYNEQFF | TGTGCCAGTAGTCGGCTAGCGGAGTACAATGAGCAGTTCTTC | once | TRBJ2-1 | TRBV19 | TRBD2
CASSLPSGTSSYNEQFF | TGTGCCAGCAGTTTACCTAGCGGCACTAGCTCCTACAATGAGCAGTTCTTC | - | TRBJ2-1 | TRBV27 | TRBD2
CASSPDLRNYGYTF | TGCGCCAGCAGCCCGGATTTGCGTAACTATGGCTACACCTTC | - | TRBJ1-2 | TRBV5-1 | -
CASSPRTSGSSYEQYF | TGTGCCAGCTCACCTCGGACTAGCGGGAGCTCCTACGAGCAGTACTTC | - | TRBJ2-7 | TRBV18 | TRBD2
CASSPTGGAASTDTQYF | TGTGCCAGCAGCCCCACTGGGGGGGCCGCTAGCACAGATACGCAGTATTTT | - | TRBJ2-3 | TRBV9 | -
CASSVDYEQYF | TGTGCCAGCTCGGTTGACTACGAGCAGTACTTC | - | TRBJ2-7 | TRBV18 | -
CASSGTRYNDEQFF | TGCGCCAGCTCCGGGACTAGGTATAATGATGAGCAGTTCTTC | - | TRBJ2-1 | TRBV10-2 | TRBD2
CASSPTDQETQYF | TGTGCCAGCTCACCCACAGACCAAGAGACCCAGTACTTC | - | TRBJ2-5 | TRBV18 | -
CASSLGATSTDTQYF | TGTGCCAGCAGCTTAGGAGCGACTAGCACAGATACGCAGTATTTT | - | TRBJ2-3 | TRBV11-1 | -
CASSVEGQYHQPQHF | TGTGCCAGCAGCGTAGAGGGACAGTATCATCAGCCCCAGCATTTT | - | TRBJ1-5 | TRBV9 | TRBD1
CASSIGITYEQYF | TGTGCCAGTAGTATAGGGATTACCTACGAGCAGTACTTC | - | TRBJ2-7 | TRBV19 | -
CASSFGRGLQPQHF | TGTGCCAGCAGCTTCGGCAGGGGGCTTCAGCCCCAGCATTTT | - | TRBJ1-5 | TRBV11-2 | TRBD1
CATHGLAGGTQYF | TGTGCCACCCACGGGCTAGCGGGGGGCACCCAGTACTTC | - | TRBJ2-5 | TRBV6-6 | TRBD2
CASGLRSETQYF | TGTGCTAGTGGTTTGAGGTCGGAGACCCAGTACTTC | - | TRBJ2-5 | TRBV12-5 | -
CAIFRGWSPYEQYF | TGTGCCATCTTCCGAGGTTGGTCTCCTTACGAGCAGTACTTC | - | TRBJ2-7 | TRBV10-3 | -
CSVEDTQRNTGELFF | TGCAGCGTTGAAGACACACAGAGGAACACCGGGGAGCTGTTTTTT | - | TRBJ2-2 | TRBV29-1 | -
CASSIRSTDGYAF | TGTGCCAGTAGTATAAGGTCCACGGATGGCTACGCCTTC | - | TRBJ1-2 | TRBV19 | -
CASSHYLAYSGNTIYF | TGTGCCAGCAGCCACTATCTTGCGTACTCTGGAAACACCATATATTTT | - | TRBJ1-3 | TRBV11-3 | -
CASRGGLAGYNEQFF | TGTGCCAGCAGGGGGGGACTAGCGGGCTACAATGAGCAGTTCTTC | - | TRBJ2-1 | TRBV28 | TRBD2
CASRQGYGYTF | TGTGCCAGTAGACAGGGCTATGGCTACACCTTC | - | TRBJ1-2 | TRBV19 | -
CASSSEVGATEAFF | TGTGCCAGCAGCTCAGAGGTCGGGGCCACTGAAGCTTTCTTT | - | TRBJ1-1 | TRBV11-2 | -
CSVEDLPAEAFF | TGCAGCGTTGAAGATCTTCCAGCCGAAGCTTTCTTT | - | TRBJ1-1 | TRBV29-1 | -
CASSPSLPSEQFF | TGTGCCAGCAGTCCATCCTTGCCCTCTGAGCAGTTCTTC | - | TRBJ2-1 | TRBV27 | -
CASSHGRTLSYEQYF | TGTGCCAGCTCTCACGGACGAACCCTCTCCTACGAGCAGTACTTC | - | TRBJ2-7 | TRBV18 | -
CASTSPSGRAHTQYF | TGTGCCAGCACCTCGCCTAGCGGGAGGGCCCATACGCAGTATTTT | - | TRBJ2-3 | TRBV7-9 | TRBD2
CASSQGLRVGGLFF | TGTGCCAGCAGTCAGGGACTCCGAGTGGGGGGTTTATTCTTC | - | TRBJ2-1 | TRBV27 | -
CASSPWVRGNEQFF | TGTGCCAGCAGTCCTTGGGTCCGGGGCAATGAGCAGTTCTTC | - | TRBJ2-1 | TRBV6-5 | -
CASSPSGQRDYEQYF | TGCGCCAGCAGCCCCTCCGGACAGAGAGACTACGAGCAGTACTTC | - | TRBJ2-7 | TRBV4-3 | -
CASSYRDTAYEQYF | TGTGCCAGCAGTTACCGGGACACCGCCTACGAGCAGTACTTC | - | TRBJ2-7 | TRBV6-6 | -
CASSLSLVATTYEQYF | TGTGCCAGCAGTTTAAGTCTCGTAGCGACAACCTACGAGCAGTACTTC | - | TRBJ2-7 | TRBV27 | -
CASSRDLISGGYTDTQYF | TGTGCCAGCAGCCGCGACCTAATTAGCGGGGGGTACACAGATACGCAGTATTTT | - | TRBJ2-3 | TRBV4-2 | TRBD2
CAWGLESNEQFF | TGTGCCTGGGGTTTGGAATCCAATGAGCAGTTCTTC | - | TRBJ2-1 | TRBV30 | -
CASSLGCCSGANVLTF | TGTGCCAGCAGCTTGGGCTGTTGCTCTGGGGCCAACGTCCTGACTTTC | - | TRBJ2-6 | TRBV11-1 | -
CASSLGLAGSYEQFF | TGTGCCAGCAGTTTGGGGCTAGCGGGAAGCTATGAGCAGTTCTTC | - | TRBJ2-1 | TRBV28 | TRBD2
CASSLRTAYNEQFF | TGCGCCAGCAGCCTTAGGACTGCGTACAATGAGCAGTTCTTC | few | TRBJ2-1 | TRBV5-1 | -
CASSQVPRGSYEQYF | TGCGCCAGCAGCCAAGTTCCCCGCGGGTCTTACGAGCAGTACTTC | - | TRBJ2-7 | TRBV4-1 | -
CASSPSGGYNEQFF | TGTGCCAGCTCACCATCCGGCGGTTACAATGAGCAGTTCTTC | few | TRBJ2-1 | TRBV18 | -
CASSLGGVNTEAFF | TGTGCCAGCAGCTTGGGCGGAGTGAACACTGAAGCTTTCTTT | once | TRBJ1-1 | TRBV7-9 | -
CTSSGFCLCTSRANVLTF | TGCACCAGCAGCGGGTTTTGTTTGTGCACAAGTCGGGCCAACGTCCTGACTTTC | - | TRBJ2-6 | TRBV1 | -
CASSPHSGANVLTF | TGTGCCAGCAGTCCCCACTCTGGGGCCAACGTCCTGACTTTC | - | TRBJ2-6 | TRBV28 | -
CASGRSEKLFF | TGTGCCAGTGGGCGGAGTGAAAAACTGTTTTTT | medium-sized | TRBJ1-4 | TRBV6-5 | -
CASSGVAGGPPDTQYF | TGCGCCAGCAGTGGTGTAGCGGGGGGGCCGCCAGATACGCAGTATTTT | - | TRBJ2-3 | TRBV10-2 | TRBD2
CASSSAGLAANEQFF | TGTGCCAGCAGTTCCGCGGGACTAGCGGCGAATGAGCAGTTCTTC | - | TRBJ2-1 | TRBV27 | TRBD2
CASRYNEQFF | TGTGCCAGCCGATACAATGAGCAGTTCTTC | few | TRBJ2-1 | TRBV6-1 | -
CASSLRGGEQYF | TGTGCCAGCAGCTTGAGGGGAGGCGAGCAGTACTTC | - | TRBJ2-7 | TRBV5-6 | -
CASGLTSAYEQYF | TGTGCCAGCGGGCTAACTAGCGCCTACGAGCAGTACTTC | - | TRBJ2-7 | TRBV6-6 | TRBD2
CASSVEGTESQPQHF | TGTGCCAGCAGCGTAGAAGGGACAGAATCACAGCCCCAGCATTTT | - | TRBJ1-5 | TRBV9 | TRBD1
CASSADYGYTF | TGTGCCAGCAGTGCCGACTATGGCTACACCTTC | - | TRBJ1-2 | TRBV2 | -
CASSLAGALRYEQYF | TGTGCCAGCAGTTTGGCGGGAGCACTGAGATACGAGCAGTACTTC | - | TRBJ2-7 | TRBV27 | TRBD2
CASSLAGGGEQYF | TGTGCCAGCAGTCTAGCGGGAGGTGGCGAGCAGTACTTC | - | TRBJ2-7 | TRBV27 | TRBD2
CATSRDPGPRSSYEQYF | TGTGCCACCAGCAGAGATCCGGGACCACGGAGCTCCTACGAGCAGTACTTC | - | TRBJ2-7 | TRBV15 | -
CASSLAPYTDTQYF | TGTGCCAGCAGCCTAGCGCCGTACACAGATACGCAGTATTTT | medium-sized | TRBJ2-3 | TRBV28 | -
CASSLRGTEAFF | TGTGCCAGCAGCTTGAGGGGCACTGAAGCTTTCTTT | - | TRBJ1-1 | TRBV5-6 | -
CASSLAKIPYEQYF | TGTGCCAGCAGCTTAGCCAAAATCCCCTACGAGCAGTACTTC | - | TRBJ2-7 | TRBV7-9 | -